Shown below are 7 T cell receptor beta chains from a single sample sequenced in a study of control samples from healthy donors and cancer patients. The data were produced by immunoSEQ multiplex PCR, yet TCRdb's version contains in-frame clones alone and is incomplete. Here the sample spans about 200,000 clones, 90% to 95% being singletons. The specimen sequenced was blood. Source of these receptors: a man aged 25 to 40 in good health.

This rearrangement joins TRBV6-5 to TRBJ1-2, with TRBD1 matching over 7 bases. Germline V lookup: CDR1 MNHEY, CDR2 SVGAGI. Trimming at V came to 6 bases and at J to 3 bases, leaving 7 bases not matched to a gene. The CDR3 is 14 amino acids. The CDR3 reads CASSRDRDYYGYTF. Here the CDR3 DNA reads TGTGCCAGCAGCCGTGACAGGGACTACTATGGCTACACCTTC.

The chain's CDR3 is CASSASGASEQFF. In DNA, the CDR3 is TGTGCCAGCAGCGCCTCCGGGGCCTCGGAGCAGTTCTTC. This chain connects TRBV11-2 to TRBJ2-1; D is perhaps TRBD1 or TRBD2 (5 bases each). Trimming took off 5 bases at V and 10 bases at J, with 15 bases between the two ends. Germline-derived CDR1 and CDR2 are SGHAT and FQNNGV. CDR3 length: 13 residues.

The chain recombines TRBV7-9 with TRBJ1-6; D ambiguous. Trimming removed 4 bases from V and 8 bases from J, with 6 bases in between. Germline V gives CDR1 SEHNR, CDR2 FQNEAQ (reference sequence). This CDR3 contains 12 residues. The DNA of the CDR3 is TGTGCCAGCAGCTCCGGAGATTCACCCCTCCACTTT. It yields the protein CASSSGDSPLHF.

V and J are TRBV7-6 and TRBJ1-2, with 11 bases that match TRBD1. This CDR3 comprises 15 residues. V lost 3 bases and J lost 7; bases outside the gene matches: 7. Germline loops: CDR1 SGHVS, CDR2 FNYEAQ. The CDR3 loop is CASSLNRDRGIGYTF. CDR3 nucleotide sequence: TGTGCCAGCAGCTTGAACCGGGACAGGGGGATTGGCTACACCTTC.

This clone was recorded once. This chain joins TRBV27 and TRBJ1-5; a possible D gene is TRBD1 (5 bases). CDR1 and CDR2 from the germline V gene are MNHEY and SMNVEV (reference sequence). V lost 4 bases and J lost 2, with 9 bases in between. CDR3 length: 14 residues. CDR3 DNA: TGTGCCAGCAGTTCGGACAATGGCAATCAGCCCCAGCATTTT. Translating gives CASSSDNGNQPQHF.

The rearrangement links TRBV3-1 (or the pseudogene TRBV3-2) to TRBJ1-5; unclear D gene. From germline, CDR1 is LGHDT and CDR2 YNNKEL (reference sequence). Trimming pared 0 bases from V and 3 bases from J, leaving 15 bases between. This CDR3 contains 17 residues. CDR3 amino acids: CASSQESAGRYNQPQHF. The CDR3 bases are TGTGCCAGCAGCCAAGAATCGGCAGGACGGTACAATCAGCCCCAGCATTTT.

This chain connects TRBV6-1 to TRBJ1-6; D is unclear. The CDR3 spans 19 residues. Germline CDR1 MNHNS, CDR2 SASEGT. V shed 2 bases and J shed 0 bases, with 17 bases lying between them. In DNA, the CDR3 is TGTGCCAGCAGTGAATTGTTAGGACTTTCCAGCTCCTATAATTCACCCCTCCACTTT. Translating it yields CASSELLGLSSSYNSPLHF.